This T cell receptor (beta chain) derives from a study of OX40 agonist ivuxolimab in advanced cancers. Peripheral blood came from all dose cohorts at three timepoints. In the case of this clone: Its antigen remains unknown.

With 4 bases clipped from V and 8 bases from J, the junction kept 6 bases outside the gene matches. The CDR3 is 13 amino acids. CDR1 and CDR2 (germline): SGHDT, YYEEEE. Findings and limits, study-wide: Among expanded peripheral T cells, antigen specificity went undetermined. The study found that CD8+ T cells averaged more expanded clones than CD4+.

Some clones are missing from TCRdb's copy, which holds only in-frame ones; the method was immunoSEQ multiplex PCR. The sample has tens of thousands of clones; roughly 90% are singletons. The chain is built from TRBV5-6 and TRBJ2-4; 7 bases map to TRBD1. Material: CD4+ or CD8+ T cells sorted from blood, obtained in a trial of the OX40 agonist ivuxolimab. This sequence originates from an adult with an advanced solid tumor such as melanoma, head and neck, liver or kidney cancer. DNA of the CDR3: TGTGCCAGCAGCCAAGGGGGCCCGGACATTCAGTACTTC. This gives the protein CASSQGGPDIQYF.